This TCR beta chain came from a study of blood T cell repertoires in COVID-19. Original processing methods: Amplification with reference gene primers provided the estimates of nucleated cell counts. The protocol was immunoSEQ multiplex PCR, while the TCRdb copy is restricted to in-frame clones and leaves out a portion. The V and J calls and clone size are taken from that table; D and trimming were inferred from the DNA. Of fewer than 300,000 clones in the sample, 80% to 90% were seen once. The CDR3 is made up of 14 amino acids. Trimming cost V 5 bases and J 5 bases, with 16 bases left between them. Germline V gene lookup returns CDR1 SGHRS and CDR2 YFSETQ.

V gene TRBV5-1 combines with J gene TRBJ1-1, with D possibly matching TRBD1 (5 bases). Material for sequencing was peripheral blood. The receptor comes from a woman in her 50s with COVID-19, enrolled during active disease. CDR3 amino acids: CASSFVTGGTEAFF. The DNA of the CDR3 is TGCGCCAGCAGTTTTGTAACCGGGGGGACTGAAGCTTTCTTT.